Following are 5 T cell receptor beta chains from one sample sequenced in a study of T cells after yellow fever vaccination. MiXCR, applied by TCRdb to the 5' RACE reads, yields one record per CDR3 protein. The sample holds about 260,000 distinct CDR3 sequences, roughly 4.8% seen once. The sequencing used CD4+ T cells sorted from PBMCs, collected on the day of the yellow fever booster vaccination. Source of these receptors: a man aged 18 to 29 who received the YFV17D yellow fever vaccine.

This clonotype has more than one count but fewer than ten. The V call is TRBV18, the J call TRBJ2-3; D is unresolved. V shed 3 bases and J shed 2 bases, with 15 bases lying between them. The germline gives CDR1 KGHSH, CDR2 LQKENI. This CDR3 comprises 16 residues. CDR3 coding DNA: TGTGCCAGCTCACCTTCGATAGTCACAATCACAGATACGCAGTATTTT. Translated: CASSPSIVTITDTQYF.

This clonotype was picked up a small number of times. The V call is TRBV10-3, the J call TRBJ2-2, with D maybe TRBD2 (6 bases). CDR3 length equals 14 residues. Trimming took off 10 bases at V and 0 bases at J, with 12 bases between the two ends. From germline, CDR1 is ENHRY and CDR2 SYGVKD. The DNA of the CDR3 is TGTGCCACCCTGGGACTCACGAACACCGGGGAGCTGTTTTTT. Encoded protein: CATLGLTNTGELFF.

CDR3 loop: CASSKGGLVNTEAFF. The CDR3 DNA follows: TGTGCCAGCAGCAAAGGGGGCCTAGTGAACACTGAAGCTTTCTTT. The rearrangement uses TRBV12-3 or TRBV12-4 and TRBJ1-1, with TRBD1 identical over 7 bases. The CDR3 is 15 residues long. J was trimmed by 0 bases and V by 6 bases; bases with no gene match: 7.

This clonotype was counted at least ten times. The CDR3 spells CASSPGRLYGYTF. Written as DNA, the CDR3 is TGTGCCAGCAGCCCTGGACGCCTCTATGGCTACACCTTC. The gene calls are TRBV5-6 and TRBJ1-2; D remains unclear. CDR1 is SGHDT, CDR2 YYEEEE, per germline. The CDR3 length is 13 residues. The V gene lost 4 bases and the J gene lost 4 bases, with 11 bases spanning the gap.

Only a few counts were recorded for this clonotype. The rearrangement links TRBV15 to TRBJ1-2, with no clear D. Germline V gene sequence: CDR1 LNHNV, CDR2 YYDKDF (reference sequence). This CDR3 has 14 residues. The germline V and J ends were trimmed by 0 bases and 8 bases, with 13 bases remaining between them. The CDR3 loop reads CATSRDRASWGYTF. CDR3 bases: TGTGCCACCAGCAGAGATCGGGCCAGTTGGGGCTACACCTTC.